This TCR beta chain is from a study of T cells in Graves' hyperthyroidism and ophthalmopathy (dated by TCRdb to 2018 to 2020). Some background on the complete study: Peripheral blood samples were taken at the time of initial diagnosis, prior to any treatment. The paper reports TCR Vbeta CDR3 sequencing of 140 or so peripheral blood samples: fewer than 50 ophthalmopathy, 75 to 80 hyperthyroidism and around 17 progressor patients. To identify TCR V-J signatures that set the groups apart, the researchers used a discovery cohort of about a hundred patients, made up of 40 to 45 with Graves' ophthalmopathy and about 59 with stable Graves' hyperthyroidism. The roughly 100 discovery patients were randomly divided into training and test sets at a 7:3 ratio. The study also compared thyroid tissue and blood T-cell repertoires from about 6 Graves' hyperthyroidism patients. After sampling, hyperthyroidism patients received methimazole starting at 30 mg daily, and ophthalmopathy patients received high-dose intravenous methylprednisolone. Prospective prediction of ophthalmopathy was tested in an independent validation cohort consisting of fewer than 20 hyperthyroidism patients and 17 patients who later progressed to ophthalmopathy. What the research found in general, with its limitations: Most expanded thyroid clonotypes (frequency above 0.001) were also detected in blood, suggesting blood repertoires may reflect thyroid immune responses. In cross-validation, a model built on a 13 V-J signature told ophthalmopathy apart from stable hyperthyroidism with approximately 90% sensitivity and 81% to 82% specificity, and in testing the same model reached 80%/75%. During validation, the model predicted progression to ophthalmopathy a median of around 7 months ahead of onset, with roughly 65% sensitivity and under 85% specificity. Sample size was not statistically predetermined, and blinding of investigators to group allocation was not performed.

Graves' hyperthyroidism was defined as stable when no progression to ophthalmopathy occurred over 18 months of follow-up. Hyperthyroidism patients were newly diagnosed, with disease duration under 2 months, and aged 18 to 65 years. The study excluded patients with uncontrolled infections, other autoimmune diseases, pregnancy or lactation. Diagnoses were based on clinical symptoms, serum thyroxine and TRAb, thyroid ultrasound and orbital computed tomography. PBMCs were separated from approximately 10 ml of fresh peripheral blood using Ficoll-Paque density gradient centrifugation. Total RNA was extracted using Trizol reagent, and RNA quality was assessed on an Agilent 2100 Bioanalyzer. This clonotype has just a few counts. There is no known antigen for this receptor. No much larger clone is present one base from it, and per-base qualities are unavailable. The CDR3 has 17 amino acids, counting the end cysteine and phenylalanine. Of the read, only the CDR3 DNA is kept; its 51 bases are in frame from base 1. Trimming removed 4 bases from V and 6 bases from J; the gene matches leave 18 bases unexplained. CDR1 and CDR2 are read off the germline V gene (reference sequence) as SGHKS and YYEKEE.

The TCR beta CDR3 regions were amplified from RNA transcripts. A first-round RT-PCR of the TCR CDR3 used the HTBI primer set with the Qiagen OneStep RT-PCR kit. The libraries were constructed in a second round of multiplex PCR and then size-selected and purified. Libraries were sequenced paired-end with 100 bp reads on an Illumina HiSeq2000. In the authors' own workflow: SOAPnuke was used to process the raw data, throwing out any read that contained adapters or uncalled bases, had a mean Phred below 15, or lacked an exact constant-primer or identifier match. High-quality paired reads were merged with COPE v1.2.5, and unique nucleotide sequences were defined as clonotypes. MiTCR v1.1 was used to align the clonotypes against IMGT TRBV, TRBD and TRBJ reference segments. Analysis was restricted to V-J combinations with a frequency above 0.0001, which covered just over 98% of repertoires. The TCS score was defined as the ratio of F50 (clonal expansion) to E x V (chaos), calculated using BLOSUM62-based TCRdist between CDR3 peptides within each V-J. Welch's t-statistics and random forest reduced 450 to 600 V-J features to 10 to 15, which were used in a naive Bayes classifier (R e1071). The Morisita-Horn index was used to measure how similar the thyroid and blood repertoires were. TCRdb redid the processing of the public reads, applying fastp at Q25 and MiXCR, and retained in-frame beta chains. Merged by CDR3 protein, the rows form single entries marked with the most common genes and DNA. These V and J calls derive from TCRdb rather than the authors' analysis. The sample table shows 700,000 to 850,000 distinct CDR3 sequences, and over 35% are seen once. The ten top clones hold about a third of the sample.

The TCR comes from a woman in her forties with Graves' hyperthyroidism. Rearrangement joined TRBV5-5 to TRBJ1-1, with 7 bases matching TRBD1. Sequencing was done on a sample of blood. CDR3 sequence: CASSKTGVTGKFAEAFF. The DNA sequence is as follows: TGTGCCAGCAGCAAAACAGGAGTGACAGGGAAGTTTGCTGAAGCTTTCTTT.